The present entry profiles one T cell receptor (beta chain) with its context. The clone's antigen remains unknown. Mismatch with germline at one junction end may stem from a read error. TCR CDR3 regions were amplified from genomic DNA by multiplex PCR using the deep immunoSEQ assay. Extracted genomic DNA from each cell subset was spread evenly across all wells of several immunoSEQ 96-well plates, with each plate serving as a replicate. For unsorted PBMC, each replicate PCR was loaded with about 300 ng genomic DNA, equivalent to about 33,000 T cell genomes. Ten immunoSEQ deep assay plates were used to sequence unsorted PBMC genomic DNA. Purified libraries were quantified with a Qubit 3.0 fluorometer, sized on a Bioanalyzer 2100, and re-quantified with the KAPA Library Quantification kit. A separate single-read 150-cycle Illumina NextSeq 550 flow cell was used to sequence each immunoSEQ 96-well plate. Under the source paper's analysis protocol: Because the immunoSEQ output held only junctional sequences and lacked quality scores, the filtering could not match the filtering applied to full-length reads. Sequences were annotated with PyIR, a Python wrapper for IgBLAST v1.9, using IMGT germline references to assign V/J genes and CDR3. Reads were filtered out if the reads had weak V/J assignments (E-value above 1e-6), no CDR3, stop codons, out-of-frame junctions, or ambiguous translated residues. V3J clonotypes were defined as sequences sharing an identical inferred V gene, J gene, and CDR3 amino acid sequence. Percentage overlap between repertoires was calculated by dividing the number of shared unique clonotypes by the size of the smaller repertoire. RTK rarefaction, the Chao1 estimator, and Recon v2.1 estimates of unobserved clonotypes were used to assess repertoire richness. The table was pulled from immuneACCESS by TCRdb, which kept in-frame rearrangements only. Such tables lose some clones; where checked, under half of the loss comes from unresolved V genes, and the rest has no known cause. D and trimming were read from the DNA, whereas the V and J calls and clone size are those reported in that table. The sample data list fewer than 650,000 clones, and roughly four fifths of these were observed just once. The top ten clonotypes cover about 11% of the sample.

This sample stems from a study of shared clonotypes between healthy human individuals (TCRdb year 2020). Some background on the complete study: The cohort included three men and a couple of women between 18 and 49 years of age. Libraries were prepared and TCR repertoires were sequenced by different laboratories using diverse techniques, in order to increase sequencing depth and limit assay-specific biases. Per donor, leukapheresis produced somewhere between about 0.8 and 9 billion PBMCs. Blood TCR repertoires of about five healthy adults were deeply sequenced to estimate repertoire size and the extent of clonotype sharing between individuals. Overall results and qualifications from the work: Only blood was sampled, and tissue TCR repertoires likely differ from those in blood. The genetic and exposure-history diversity represented was limited by the small number of donors. Pairwise subsampling led to the expectation that sequencing depth would affect the degree of clonotype sharing among donors.

The CDR3 numbers 15 residues from cysteine through phenylalanine. The kept DNA is CDR3 alone, 45 bases in frame from the first base. The germline V gene sets CDR1 to SGHAT and CDR2 to FQNNGV. The donors were healthy, HIV-negative adults with no recently reported acute infections or vaccinations. All donors were Caucasian adults living in Nashville, Tennessee, USA. In the unsorted samples, roughly 90 million PBMCs were counted, and genomic DNA was extracted using the QIAamp DNA Blood Mini kit. Blood was collected by leukapheresis, and PBMCs were isolated by Ficoll-Histopaque density gradient centrifugation and then cryopreserved in liquid nitrogen vapor phase.

Recombination linked TRBV11-2 to TRBJ1-4; 10 bases in the junction line up with TRBD1. The sequenced sample was PBMCs. This clonotype originated in a woman between 35 and 50 years old in good health. Some clones in this sample may be carry-over from other donors' samples. The base sequence is TGTGCCAGCGGCTTAGAGGGACAGGGGTACGAAAAACTGTTTTTT. This is translated as CASGLEGQGYEKLFF.